One and the same sample provided the 29 T cell receptor beta chains below, sequenced in a study of radiation and T cells in renal cell carcinoma. Stated time point: blood 4 weeks post-SBRT, at nephrectomy. Documented treatment: 15 Gy SBRT to primary tumor, nephrectomy 4 weeks later. Generated by immunoSEQ multiplex PCR, the TCRdb table keeps only in-frame clones and is missing some. Of approximately 90,000 clones listed, around 85% are singletons. The material sequenced was blood, taken from a patient whose treatment included radiotherapy and nephrectomy. These receptors originate from a man over 45 with renal cell carcinoma.

V gene TRBV9 combines with J gene TRBJ2-3; possible D gene TRBD2, 6 bases. Germline V gene data show CDR1 as SGDLS and CDR2 as YYNGEE. The CDR3 covers 17 residues. With 0 bases removed from V and 2 bases from J, the gap between germline ends came to 16 bases. The CDR3 DNA follows: TGTGCCAGCAGCGTAGCGGCAGGAGGGGTAACCACAGATACGCAGTATTTT. Encoded protein: CASSVAAGGVTTDTQYF.

The rearrangement links TRBV10-3 to TRBJ1-5, with D tentatively TRBD1 (5 bases). This CDR3 contains 13 residues. CDR1 is ENHRY, CDR2 SYGVKD, per germline. V dropped 2 bases and J dropped 4 bases, with 6 bases sitting between them. The CDR3 loop reads CAISEDSNQPQHF. In nucleotides, the CDR3 is TGTGCCATCAGTGAGGACAGTAATCAGCCCCAGCATTTT.

This chain links TRBV4-2 with TRBJ2-6, with TRBD2 matching over 11 bases. This CDR3 spans 18 amino acids. CDR1 is LGHNA, CDR2 YNFKEQ, per germline. Germline trimming cut 2 bases from V and 0 bases from J; bases unmatched to any gene: 3. The CDR3 protein is CASSQTLAGGSGANVLTF. CDR3 DNA: TGTGCCAGCAGCCAAACCCTAGCGGGGGGCTCTGGGGCCAACGTCCTGACTTTC.

This clone was counted a few times. The chain recombines TRBV2 with TRBJ2-7, with D unresolved. V was clipped by 3 bases and J by 1 base, with 10 bases between them. This CDR3 region has 14 residues. Germline V gives CDR1 SNHLY, CDR2 FYNNEI. The CDR3 nucleotides read TGTGCCAGCAGTGACGGGTTTGGGTCCTACGAGCAGTACTTC. This sequence encodes CASSDGFGSYEQYF. The full variable domain, completed using reference TRBV2 and TRBJ2-7, is EPEVTQTPSHQVTQMGQEVILRCVPISNHLYFYWYRQILGQKVEFLVSFYNNEISEKSEIFDDQFSVERPDGSNFTLKIRSTKLEDSAMYFCASSDGFGSYEQYFGPGTRLTVT.

This sequence joins TRBV29-1 and TRBJ2-2; 7 nucleotides agree with TRBD1. J lost 1 base, V lost 6 bases, and 11 bases had no gene match. Looked up from germline, CDR1 is SQVTM and CDR2 is ANQGSEA. The CDR3 extends over 16 amino acids. As DNA, the CDR3 is TGCAGCGTCAGGACAGGAGAATACAAGAACACCGGGGAGCTGTTTTTT. Amino acid sequence: CSVRTGEYKNTGELFF.

The V and J genes are TRBV30 and TRBJ1-3; tentatively, D is TRBD1 (5 bases). The CDR3 extends over 14 amino acids. V lost 3 bases, J lost 3 bases, and 12 bases lay in between. Germline CDR1 GTSNPN, CDR2 SVGIG (reference sequence). The CDR3 loop is CAWRGVIFGNTIYF. CDR3 sequence (DNA): TGTGCCTGGAGGGGGGTTATCTTTGGAAACACCATATATTTT. Looking up the rest from reference TRBV30 and TRBJ1-3 gives the full variable domain: SQTIHQWPATLVQPVGSPLSLECTVEGTSNPNLYWYRQAAGRGLQLLFYSVGIGQISSEVPQNLSASRPQDRQFILSSKKLLLSDSGFYLCAWRGVIFGNTIYFGEGSWLTVV.

V and J are TRBV7-9 and TRBJ1-2; 8 bases map to TRBD1. The CDR3 loop spans 14 amino acids. V lost 3 bases, J lost 4 bases, and 4 bases stayed unmatched. CDR1 and CDR2 from the germline V gene are SEHNR and FQNEAQ (reference sequence). The CDR3 nucleotides are TGTGCCAGCAGCTTCGGACAGGGCCCCTATGGCTACACCTTC. Amino acids: CASSFGQGPYGYTF.

The gene calls are TRBV28 and TRBJ1-2; the D gene is possibly TRBD1 (5 bases). V was pared by 2 bases and J by 4 bases, with 8 bases between. Germline V gene sequence: CDR1 MDHEN, CDR2 SYDVKM. CDR3 size: 13 residues. The CDR3 coding sequence is TGTGCCAGCAGTTTAGCAGGGATCTATGGCTACACCTTC. Translating it yields CASSLAGIYGYTF.

CDR3 sequence: CASSPGRYSRGYEQYF. In DNA, the CDR3 is TGTGCCAGCAGCCCAGGGAGATACTCACGGGGATACGAGCAGTACTTC. The chain carries TRBV4-2 and TRBJ2-7; D possibly uses TRBD1 or TRBD2 (5 bases each). Germline V gives CDR1 LGHNA, CDR2 YNFKEQ. This CDR3 region has 16 residues. The V and J ends lost 4 bases and 4 bases respectively, with 20 bases between them.

The chain has TRBV6-1 and TRBJ1-1, with TRBD1 matching over 11 bases. The J segment lost 1 base and the V segment lost 4 bases, leaving 5 bases of the junction unmatched. The CDR3 length is 16 residues. The germline CDR1 and CDR2 sequences are MNHNS and SASEGT. CDR3 protein: CASSAGQGATNTEAFF. The CDR3 nucleotides are TGTGCCAGCAGTGCCGGACAGGGGGCTACGAACACTGAAGCTTTCTTT.

The rearrangement joins TRBV19 to TRBJ2-7; 9 bases match TRBD2. Trimming removed 7 bases from V and 3 bases from J; junction bases left unmatched: 10. Germline CDR1 and CDR2: LNHDA and SQIVND (reference sequence). The CDR3 has 15 residues. The CDR3 region is CASTPAGGSFYEQYF. Written as DNA, the CDR3 is TGTGCCAGTACCCCGGCGGGAGGGTCGTTCTACGAGCAGTACTTC.

The chain recombines TRBV4-3 with TRBJ2-2, with D perhaps matching TRBD1 or TRBD2 (5 bases each). Trimming took off 0 bases at V and 0 bases at J, with 14 bases between the two ends. Germline values: CDR1 LGHNA, CDR2 YSLEER. CDR3 size: 18 residues. DNA for the CDR3: TGCGCCAGCAGCCAAGATAGTCTAGGGGACCCGAACACCGGGGAGCTGTTTTTT. Protein product: CASSQDSLGDPNTGELFF.

The chain links TRBV27 to TRBJ1-1, with a possible D match to TRBD1 (6 bases). The germline V gene encodes CDR1 MNHEY and CDR2 SMNVEV (reference sequence). Trimming shortened V by 11 bases and J by 4 bases, and 17 bases separated the two germline ends. This CDR3 is 13 amino acids long. CDR3 region: CASRRRGSTEAFF. The CDR3 coding sequence is TGTGCCTCCCGACGCAGGGGTTCCACTGAAGCTTTCTTT.

This clone was seen once. The chain couples TRBV27 to TRBJ1-4; 7 bases are shared with TRBD1. In germline, CDR1 is MNHEY, CDR2 SMNVEV (reference sequence). The V gene end was trimmed by 6 bases and the J gene end by 5 bases; junction bases not matched to a gene: 12. The CDR3 is 16 residues long. In DNA, the CDR3 is TGTGCCAGCAGCCAACGGCCGGGACAGCTGAATGAAAAACTGTTTTTT. Translation gives CASSQRPGQLNEKLFF.

The chain uses TRBV9 and TRBJ2-3; D gene uncertain. The V gene's germline CDR1 is SGDLS and CDR2 YYNGEE. Trimming shortened V by 0 bases and J by 5 bases, and 13 bases separated the two germline ends. This CDR3 has 15 residues. In nucleotides, the CDR3 is TGTGCCAGCAGCGTAGGTGGCCAGATGGAAGATACGCAGTATTTT. Residues: CASSVGGQMEDTQYF.

The chain couples TRBV5-5 to TRBJ2-7; unclear D gene. The CDR3 has 15 amino acids. The V end lost 2 bases, the J end lost 2 bases, and 14 bases lay between the germline ends. CDR1 is SGHKS and CDR2 is YYEKEE in the germline V gene (reference sequence). This chain's CDR3 is CASSLGLGSAYEQYF. In nucleotides, the CDR3 is TGTGCCAGCAGCTTAGGGTTAGGGTCAGCCTACGAGCAGTACTTC.

The CDR3 region has the DNA TGTGCCAGCAGCCAAGTTGCTGTGGGGGCTGGAAACACCATATATTTT. Its protein product is CASSQVAVGAGNTIYF. This chain links TRBV4-2 with TRBJ1-3, with a tentative D call TRBD1 (5 bases). The ends were cut back, 1 base at V and 2 bases at J, with 12 bases in the middle. Germline assignment: CDR1 LGHNA and CDR2 YNFKEQ. The length of the CDR3 is 16 residues.

The chain links TRBV6-9 to TRBJ1-5; tentative D call: TRBD1 (6 bases). The CDR3 is made up of 17 amino acids. CDR1 and CDR2 from the germline V gene are MNHGY and SVAAGI. Trimming removed 2 bases from V and 3 bases from J, with 17 bases in between. As DNA, the CDR3 is TGTGCCAGCAGTTATCCATTCTCACACAGGGCCAATCAGCCCCAGCATTTT. Amino acids: CASSYPFSHRANQPQHF.

The rearrangement joins TRBV5-1 to TRBJ2-5; TRBD1 matches at 10 bases. The CDR3 is 16 residues long. V was clipped by 3 bases and J by 5 bases; unmatched bases: 10. Germline V gene lookup returns CDR1 SGHRS and CDR2 YFSETQ. The CDR3 DNA reads as TGCGCCAGCAGCTCCTCCCGACCGGACAGGGGGGAGACCCAGTACTTC. The encoded protein is CASSSSRPDRGETQYF.

This rearrangement joins TRBV5-1 to TRBJ2-1, with D possibly being TRBD1 or TRBD2 (5 bases each). The germline V gene has CDR1 SGHRS and CDR2 YFSETQ. V lost 3 bases and J 1 base, leaving 20 bases between the germline ends. The CDR3 runs to 18 residues. CDR3 nucleotide sequence: TGCGCCAGCAGCTCTCACCAAGGGACCGCGACATCCTACAATGAGCAGTTCTTC. This codes for CASSSHQGTATSYNEQFF. Full variable domain (outside the CDR3, taken from reference TRBV5-1 and TRBJ2-1): KAGVTQTPRYLIKTRGQQVTLSCSPISGHRSVSWYQQTPGQGLQFLFEYFSETQRNKGNFPGRFSGRQFSNSRSEMNVSTLELGDSALYLCASSSHQGTATSYNEQFFGPGTRLTVL.

The J gene is TRBJ2-2, the V gene TRBV19; no reliable D call. The germline V gene has CDR1 LNHDA and CDR2 SQIVND (reference sequence). The CDR3 extends over 15 amino acids. V was shortened by 3 bases and J by 2 bases, with 10 bases between the two germline ends. DNA for the CDR3: TGTGCCAGTAGTATCGGGCAGGTTAACACCGGGGAGCTGTTTTTT. This gives the protein CASSIGQVNTGELFF.

This rearrangement joins TRBV15 to TRBJ1-6, with a tentative D call TRBD1 (5 bases). Trimming shortened V by 0 bases and J by 9 bases, and 9 bases separated the two germline ends. This CDR3 has 14 residues. CDR1 is LNHNV, CDR2 YYDKDF, per germline (reference sequence). CDR3 region: CATSRDGGFSPLHF. CDR3 coding DNA: TGTGCCACCAGCAGAGATGGGGGGTTTTCACCCCTCCACTTT.

The chain's CDR3 is CASSLVTDYGYTF. As DNA, the CDR3 is TGCGCCAGCAGCTTGGTAACAGATTATGGCTACACCTTC. The chain joins TRBV5-1 to TRBJ1-2; D is undetermined. Germline CDR1 reads SGHRS; CDR2 reads YFSETQ. V gave up 0 bases and J gave up 5 bases, with 8 bases separating them. This CDR3 region has 13 residues. The full variable domain, its missing parts supplied by reference TRBV5-1 and TRBJ1-2, is KAGVTQTPRYLIKTRGQQVTLSCSPISGHRSVSWYQQTPGQGLQFLFEYFSETQRNKGNFPGRFSGRQFSNSRSEMNVSTLELGDSALYLCASSLVTDYGYTFGSGTRLTVV.

The chain combines TRBV19 with TRBJ2-3; TRBD2 matches 8 bases. The junction had 13 bases not matched to a gene; V was cut back by 10 bases and J by 4 bases. There are 15 residues in the CDR3. Germline V CDR1 and CDR2: LNHDA, SQIVND (reference sequence). CDR3 protein: CATSGGAGASDTQYF. The DNA for the CDR3 is TGTGCCACTTCCGGAGGAGCGGGAGCGTCAGATACGCAGTATTTT. The full variable domain, completed using reference TRBV19 and TRBJ2-3, is DGGITQSPKYLFRKEGQNVTLSCEQNLNHDAMYWYRQDPGQGLRLIYYSQIVNDFQKGDIAEGYSVSREKKESFPLTVTSAQKNPTAFYLCATSGGAGASDTQYFGPGTRLTVL.

The gene calls are TRBV6-5 and TRBJ2-1; D not certain. Germline CDR1 is MNHEY and CDR2 is SVGAGI. V was shortened by 5 bases and J by 0 bases, with 11 bases between the two germline ends. The CDR3 spans 15 residues. The CDR3 sequence: CASSPVGNSYNEQFF. The DNA of the CDR3 is TGTGCCAGCAGTCCCGTTGGCAACTCCTACAATGAGCAGTTCTTC.

The rearrangement uses TRBV2 and TRBJ2-6; no definite D call. V lost 5 bases and J 3 bases, leaving 8 bases between the germline ends. The CDR3 covers 14 residues. From germline, CDR1 is SNHLY and CDR2 FYNNEI. In DNA, the CDR3 is TGTGCCAGCAGTTCCCCAGGTGGGGCCAACGTCCTGACTTTC. Translation gives CASSSPGGANVLTF.

The rearrangement joins TRBV7-6 to TRBJ1-1, with D possibly TRBD1 on 6 matching bases. V lost 6 bases and J 1 base, leaving 12 bases between the germline ends. Germline CDR1 and CDR2: SGHVS and FNYEAQ. CDR3 length: 14 amino acids. The CDR3 sequence: CASSHQGGNTEAFF. The CDR3 region has the DNA TGTGCCAGCAGTCACCAAGGGGGGAACACTGAAGCTTTCTTT.

The table lists this clone with a count of one. This sequence joins TRBV5-1 and TRBJ2-1; no clear D gene. This CDR3 has 13 residues. V was pared by 0 bases and J by 12 bases, with 13 bases between. Germline loops: CDR1 SGHRS, CDR2 YFSETQ. The CDR3: CASSLAVDVWQFF. In DNA form, the CDR3 reads TGCGCCAGCAGCTTGGCCGTGGACGTTTGGCAGTTCTTC.

This clone has only one observation. The chain carries TRBV13 and TRBJ2-5; TRBD2 aligns across 12 bases. Germline assignment: CDR1 PRHDT and CDR2 FYEKMQ (reference sequence). The CDR3 runs to 16 residues. The junction had 7 bases not matched to a gene; V was cut back by 6 bases and J by 2 bases. The CDR3, as DNA: TGTGCCAGCAGTCAGAGGACTAGCGGGGAACAAGAGACCCAGTACTTC. Encoded protein: CASSQRTSGEQETQYF.